A single T cell receptor (beta chain) is shown here with its context. Its antigen is unknown. The sample belongs to a study of T-cell reconstitution after alpha-beta-depleted transplantation in children. The TCRbeta library was prepared with unique molecular identifiers. MiXCR, run by TCRdb on the PCR reads, gives a single entry per CDR3 protein. The sample gives around 80,000 distinct CDR3 sequences, around 18% of which show up once; approximately 55% is in the top ten. General study points: Reportedly, only several hundred clones from non-depleted graft cells drove alpha-beta T-cell counts at about two months. After one year, T-cell counts and TCRbeta diversity mostly came from new T cells. Surviving recipient T cells and thymic progenitors accounted for the high day-60 TCRbeta diversity observed in some patients.

The CDR3 contains 18 residues. The germline gives CDR1 LNHNV, CDR2 YYDKDF (reference sequence). Trimming removed 2 bases from V and 3 bases from J, with 20 bases in between. The chain has TRBV15 and TRBJ2-1, with D tentatively TRBD2 (6 bases). The sequencing used PBMCs, mostly from graft donor cells, collected 360 days after TCRalphabeta/CD19-depleted stem cell transplant. This TCR came from a male patient between 2 and 15 years old who had a stem cell transplant for acute lymphoblastic leukemia, so the T cells may come from the graft donor. CDR3 sequence: CATSRSPREPPYYNEQFF. The CDR3 DNA follows: TGTGCCACCAGCAGATCCCCCCGGGAGCCCCCATACTACAATGAGCAGTTCTTC.